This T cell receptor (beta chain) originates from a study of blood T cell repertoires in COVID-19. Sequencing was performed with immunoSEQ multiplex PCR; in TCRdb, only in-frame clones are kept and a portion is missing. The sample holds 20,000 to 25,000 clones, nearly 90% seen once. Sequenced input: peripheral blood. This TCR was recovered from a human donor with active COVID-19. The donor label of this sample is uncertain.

The CDR3 DNA reads as TGTGCCAGCAGCCTGAGGTACGGGGAGCTGTTTTTT. Translating gives CASSLRYGELFF. V gene TRBV7-8 combines with J gene TRBJ2-2; D gene uncertain. V was clipped by 5 bases and J by 7 bases, with 8 bases between them. The CDR3 covers 12 residues. Per the germline V gene, CDR1 is SGHVS and CDR2 is FQNEAQ.